Described below is a single T cell receptor beta chain sequence and its context. Between the trimmed V and J ends, which lost 0 bases and 10 bases, there was a span of 14 bases. This CDR3 region has 14 residues. Germline lookup yields CDR1 SGDLS and CDR2 YYNGEE. The data originate from a study of cytomegalovirus exposure and HLA in healthy donors. The PCR was carried out with 60 Vbeta primers and 13 Jbeta primers. Per the study methods: In a later analysis, the count reached roughly 80 million unique TCR beta chains, with approximately 11 million shared. TCRdb keeps only in-frame clones here, not all; method: immunoSEQ multiplex PCR. Clonal size and the V and J genes are those of that table, whereas D and trimming came from the DNA. The sample yields approximately 210,000 clones, around 76% seen once.

Sequencing was carried out using PBMCs. This chain connects TRBV9 to TRBJ2-1; weak D call: TRBD1 (5 bases). This TCR came from a man aged 40-49 years in good health and CMV-seropositive. DNA of the CDR3: TGTGCCAGCAGCGTAGCTCCCCAGGGTCGGGAGCAGTTCTTC. Amino acids: CASSVAPQGREQFF.